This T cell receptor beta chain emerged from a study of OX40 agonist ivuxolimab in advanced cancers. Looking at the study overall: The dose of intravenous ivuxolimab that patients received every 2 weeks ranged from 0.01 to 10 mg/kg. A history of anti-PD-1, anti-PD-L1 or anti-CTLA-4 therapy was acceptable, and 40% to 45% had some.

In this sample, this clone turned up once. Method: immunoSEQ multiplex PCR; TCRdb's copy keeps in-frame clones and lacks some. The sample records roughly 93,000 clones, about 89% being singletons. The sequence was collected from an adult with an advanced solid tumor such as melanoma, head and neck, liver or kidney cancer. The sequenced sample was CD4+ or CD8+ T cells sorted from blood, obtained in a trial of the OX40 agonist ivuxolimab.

The CDR3 here is CASSSTLPHPEQFF. The CDR3 DNA follows: TGTGCCAGCAGCTCGACACTCCCCCACCCTGAGCAGTTCTTC. The V call is TRBV7-2, the J call TRBJ2-1, with D uncertain. Trimming removed 4 bases at V and 9 bases at J, with 16 bases between. Germline V gene data show CDR1 as SGHTA and CDR2 as FQGNSA. CDR3 length equals 14 residues. Complete variable domain (other parts from reference TRBV7-2 and TRBJ2-1): GAGVSQSPSNKVTEKGKDVELRCDPISGHTALYWYRQSLGQGLEFLIYFQGNSAPDKSGLPSDRFSAERTGGSVSTLTIQRTQQEDSAVYLCASSSTLPHPEQFFGPGTRLTVL.